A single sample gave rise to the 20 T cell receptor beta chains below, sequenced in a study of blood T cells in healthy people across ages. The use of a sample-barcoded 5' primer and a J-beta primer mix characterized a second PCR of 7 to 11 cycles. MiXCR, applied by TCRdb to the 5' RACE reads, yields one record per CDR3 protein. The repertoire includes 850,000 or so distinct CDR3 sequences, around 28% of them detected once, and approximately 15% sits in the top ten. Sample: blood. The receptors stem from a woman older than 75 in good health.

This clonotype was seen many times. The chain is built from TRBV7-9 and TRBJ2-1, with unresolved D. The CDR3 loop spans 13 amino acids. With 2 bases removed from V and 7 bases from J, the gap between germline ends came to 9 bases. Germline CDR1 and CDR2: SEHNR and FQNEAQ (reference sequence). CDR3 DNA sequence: TGTGCCAGCAGCTTACCGAGGAGAAATGAGCAGTTCTTC. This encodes CASSLPRRNEQFF.

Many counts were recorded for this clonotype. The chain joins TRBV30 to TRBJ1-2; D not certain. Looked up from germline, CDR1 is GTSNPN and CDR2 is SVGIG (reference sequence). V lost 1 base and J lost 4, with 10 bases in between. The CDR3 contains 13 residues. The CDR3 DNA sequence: TGTGCCTGGAGTGCCCGGGGTTTCTATGGCTACACCTTC. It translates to CAWSARGFYGYTF.

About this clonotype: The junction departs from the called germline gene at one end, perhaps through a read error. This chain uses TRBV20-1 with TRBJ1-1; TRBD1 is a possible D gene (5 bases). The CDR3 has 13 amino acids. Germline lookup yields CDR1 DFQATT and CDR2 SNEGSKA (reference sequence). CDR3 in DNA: TGCGGTGCTACCCGGGGCGGCAACACTGAAGCTTTCTTT. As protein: CGATRGGNTEAFF.

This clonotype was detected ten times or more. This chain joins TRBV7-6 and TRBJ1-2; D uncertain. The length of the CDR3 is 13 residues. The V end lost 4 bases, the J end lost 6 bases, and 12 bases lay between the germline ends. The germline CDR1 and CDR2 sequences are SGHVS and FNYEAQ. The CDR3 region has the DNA TGTGCCAGCAGCTCCCGAGGATTCGATGGCTACACCTTC. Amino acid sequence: CASSSRGFDGYTF.

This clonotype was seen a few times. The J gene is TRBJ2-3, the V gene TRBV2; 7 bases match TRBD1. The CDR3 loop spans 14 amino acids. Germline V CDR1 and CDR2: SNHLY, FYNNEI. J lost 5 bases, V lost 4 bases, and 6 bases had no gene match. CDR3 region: CASSVDRFRDTQYF. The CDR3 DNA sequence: TGTGCCAGCAGTGTGGACAGGTTCAGAGATACGCAGTATTTT.

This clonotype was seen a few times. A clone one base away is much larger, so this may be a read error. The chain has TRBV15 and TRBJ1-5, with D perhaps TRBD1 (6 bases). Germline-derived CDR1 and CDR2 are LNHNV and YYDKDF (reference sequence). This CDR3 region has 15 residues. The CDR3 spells CATGRDSRGREPQHF. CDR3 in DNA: TGTGCCACCGGCAGAGATTCTCGGGGGCGGGAGCCCCAGCATTTT.

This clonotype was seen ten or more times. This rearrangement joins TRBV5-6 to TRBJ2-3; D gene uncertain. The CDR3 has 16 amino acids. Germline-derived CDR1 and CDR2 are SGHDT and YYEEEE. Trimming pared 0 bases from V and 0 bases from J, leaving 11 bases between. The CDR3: CASSLVPARSTDTQYF. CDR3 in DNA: TGTGCCAGCAGCTTGGTCCCAGCACGTAGCACAGATACGCAGTATTTT.

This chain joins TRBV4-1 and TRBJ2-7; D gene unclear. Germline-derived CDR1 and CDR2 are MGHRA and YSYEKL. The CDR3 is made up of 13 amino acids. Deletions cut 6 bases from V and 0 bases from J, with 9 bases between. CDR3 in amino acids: CASSIARSYEQYF. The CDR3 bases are TGCGCCAGCAGTATAGCTCGCTCCTACGAGCAGTACTTC.

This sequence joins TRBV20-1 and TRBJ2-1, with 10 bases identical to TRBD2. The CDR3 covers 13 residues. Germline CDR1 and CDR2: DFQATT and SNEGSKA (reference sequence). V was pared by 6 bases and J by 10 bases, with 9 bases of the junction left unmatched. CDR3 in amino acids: CSAQREGLGEQFF. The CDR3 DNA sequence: TGCAGTGCGCAGCGGGAGGGCCTTGGAGAGCAGTTCTTC.

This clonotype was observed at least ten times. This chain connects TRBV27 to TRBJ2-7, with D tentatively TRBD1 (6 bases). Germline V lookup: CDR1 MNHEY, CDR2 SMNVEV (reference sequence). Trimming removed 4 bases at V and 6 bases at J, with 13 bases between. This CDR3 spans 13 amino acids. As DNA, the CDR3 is TGTGCCAGCAGTTGGGGGCGCGGACGCGAGCAGTACTTC. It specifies CASSWGRGREQYF.

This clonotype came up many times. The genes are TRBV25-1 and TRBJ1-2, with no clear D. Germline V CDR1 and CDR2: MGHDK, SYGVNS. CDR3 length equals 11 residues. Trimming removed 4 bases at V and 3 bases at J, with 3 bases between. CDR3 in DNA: TGTGCCAGCAGTGCATACTATGGCTACACCTTC. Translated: CASSAYYGYTF.

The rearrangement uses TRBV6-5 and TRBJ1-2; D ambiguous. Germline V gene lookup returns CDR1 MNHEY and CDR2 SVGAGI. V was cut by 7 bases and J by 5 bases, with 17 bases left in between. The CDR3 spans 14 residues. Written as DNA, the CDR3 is TGTGCCAGCAAACGGAGAGGTTTGGGTTATGGCTACACCTTC. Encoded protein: CASKRRGLGYGYTF.

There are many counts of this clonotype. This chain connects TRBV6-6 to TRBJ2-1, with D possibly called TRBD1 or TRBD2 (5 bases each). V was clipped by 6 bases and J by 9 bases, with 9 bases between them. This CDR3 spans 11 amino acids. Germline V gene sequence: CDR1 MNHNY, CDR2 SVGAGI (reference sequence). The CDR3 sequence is CASSRGVEQFF. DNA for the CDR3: TGTGCCAGCAGCCGGGGCGTTGAGCAGTTCTTC.

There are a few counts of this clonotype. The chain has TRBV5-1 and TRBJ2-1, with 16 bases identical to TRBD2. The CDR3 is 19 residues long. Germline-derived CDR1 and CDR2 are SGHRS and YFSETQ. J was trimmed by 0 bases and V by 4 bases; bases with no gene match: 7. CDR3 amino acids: CASSTGTSGGVSSYNEQFF. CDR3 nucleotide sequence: TGCGCCAGCAGCACCGGGACTAGCGGGGGGGTGAGCTCCTACAATGAGCAGTTCTTC.

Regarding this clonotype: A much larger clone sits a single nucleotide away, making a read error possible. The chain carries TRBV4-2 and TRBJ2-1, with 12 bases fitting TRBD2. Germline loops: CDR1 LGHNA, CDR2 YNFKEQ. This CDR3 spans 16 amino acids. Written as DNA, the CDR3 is TGTGCCGGCAGCCAGTCTAGCGGGGGGGCATACAATGAGCAGTTCTTC. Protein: CAGSQSSGGAYNEQFF.

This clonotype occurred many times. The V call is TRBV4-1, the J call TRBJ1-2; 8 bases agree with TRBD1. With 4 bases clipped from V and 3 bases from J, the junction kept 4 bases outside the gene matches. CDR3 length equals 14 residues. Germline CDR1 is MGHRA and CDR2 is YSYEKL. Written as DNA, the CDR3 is TGCGCCAGCAGCCTGAAGACAGGGGACTATGGCTACACCTTC. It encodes CASSLKTGDYGYTF.

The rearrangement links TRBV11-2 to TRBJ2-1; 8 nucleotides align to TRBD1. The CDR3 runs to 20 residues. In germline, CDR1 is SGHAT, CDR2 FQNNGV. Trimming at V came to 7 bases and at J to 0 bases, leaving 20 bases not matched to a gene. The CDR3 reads CASTQSGTGTRPSSYNEQFF. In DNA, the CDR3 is TGTGCCAGCACCCAATCCGGGACAGGCACGCGTCCAAGCTCCTACAATGAGCAGTTCTTC.

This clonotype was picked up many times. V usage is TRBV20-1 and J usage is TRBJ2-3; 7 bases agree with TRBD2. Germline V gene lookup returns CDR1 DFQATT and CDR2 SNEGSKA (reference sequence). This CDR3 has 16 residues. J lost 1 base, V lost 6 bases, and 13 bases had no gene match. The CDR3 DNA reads TGCAGTGCCAGCAGGACTAGTTTTCATGGCACAGATACGCAGTATTTT. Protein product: CSASRTSFHGTDTQYF.

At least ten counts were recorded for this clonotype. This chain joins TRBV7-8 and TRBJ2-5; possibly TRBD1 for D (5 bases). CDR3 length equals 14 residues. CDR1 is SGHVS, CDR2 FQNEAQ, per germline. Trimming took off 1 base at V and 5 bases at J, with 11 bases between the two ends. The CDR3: CASSLEGKLETQYF. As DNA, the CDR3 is TGTGCCAGCAGCTTAGAGGGGAAGTTGGAGACCCAGTACTTC.

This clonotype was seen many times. In DNA, the CDR3 is TGCGCCAGCAGAAAGGGACAGGGGGCAACAGATACGCAGTATTTT. This codes for CASRKGQGATDTQYF. This chain connects TRBV10-1 to TRBJ2-3; the match to TRBD1 covers 12 bases. The CDR3 length is 15 residues. J lost 3 bases, V lost 6 bases, and 4 bases had no gene match. CDR1 is WNHNN and CDR2 is SYGVQD in the germline V gene (reference sequence).